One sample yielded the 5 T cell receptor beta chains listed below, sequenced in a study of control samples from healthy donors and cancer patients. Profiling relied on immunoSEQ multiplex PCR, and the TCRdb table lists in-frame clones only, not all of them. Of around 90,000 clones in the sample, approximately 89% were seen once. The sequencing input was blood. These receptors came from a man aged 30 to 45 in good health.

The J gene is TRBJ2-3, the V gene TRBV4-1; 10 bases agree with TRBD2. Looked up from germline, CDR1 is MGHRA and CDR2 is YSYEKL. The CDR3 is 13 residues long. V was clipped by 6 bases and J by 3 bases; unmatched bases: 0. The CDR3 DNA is TGCGCCAGCAGGGGACTAGCGACAGATACGCAGTATTTT. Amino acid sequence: CASRGLATDTQYF.

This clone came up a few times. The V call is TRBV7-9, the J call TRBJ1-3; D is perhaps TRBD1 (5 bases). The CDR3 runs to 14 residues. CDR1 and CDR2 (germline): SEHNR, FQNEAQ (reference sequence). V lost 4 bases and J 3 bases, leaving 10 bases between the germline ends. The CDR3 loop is CASSSRDGGNTIYF. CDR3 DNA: TGTGCCAGCAGCTCCAGGGACGGTGGAAACACCATATATTTT.

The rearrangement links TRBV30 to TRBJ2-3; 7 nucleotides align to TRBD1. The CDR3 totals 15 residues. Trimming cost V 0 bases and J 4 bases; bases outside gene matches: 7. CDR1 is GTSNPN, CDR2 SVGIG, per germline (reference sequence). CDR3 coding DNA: TGTGCCTGGAGTGTTCAGACAGGGTACGCAGATACGCAGTATTTT. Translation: CAWSVQTGYADTQYF.

CDR3 sequence reads: CASSQGLGGYEQYF. The CDR3 region has the DNA TGTGCCAGCAGCCAAGGGTTGGGGGGCTACGAGCAGTACTTC. This chain uses TRBV14 with TRBJ2-7; tentatively, D is TRBD2 (6 bases). Trimming took off 1 base at V and 3 bases at J, with 10 bases between the two ends. The CDR3 contains 14 residues. Looked up from germline, CDR1 is SGHDN and CDR2 is FVKESK.

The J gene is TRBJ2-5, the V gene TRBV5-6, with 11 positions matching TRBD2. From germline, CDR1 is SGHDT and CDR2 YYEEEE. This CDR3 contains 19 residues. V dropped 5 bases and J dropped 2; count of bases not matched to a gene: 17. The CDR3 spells CASSPTPQLAGENQETQYF. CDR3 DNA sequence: TGTGCCAGCAGTCCCACCCCCCAACTAGCGGGGGAAAATCAAGAGACCCAGTACTTC.